The clone carrying this TCR beta chain was seen only a few times. The antigen remains undetermined. It was with unique molecular identifiers that the TCRbeta library was prepared. TCRdb analysed the PCR reads with MiXCR anew, one entry per CDR3 protein. The table lists more than 400,000 distinct CDR3 sequences, roughly 11% of them singletons, with around 13% in the top ten. The CDR3 contains 18 residues. The ends lost 0 bases at V and 2 bases at J; junction bases unmatched: 6. The data derive from a study of T-cell reconstitution after alpha-beta-depleted transplantation in children. Findings and caveats of the study: Hyperexpanded clones declined; after one year, newly produced T cells mostly supplied diversity. Surviving recipient cells, namely T cells and thymic progenitors, were the source of high day-60 TCRbeta diversity in some patients. It was reported that alpha-beta T cells came from several hundred expanded graft clones (about two months after transplant).

The rearrangement uses TRBV12-3 or TRBV12-4 and TRBJ2-1, with 11 bases lining up with TRBD1. The sequence was collected from a female patient under 10 years old who had a stem cell transplant for aplastic anemia, so the T cells may come from the graft donor. The input for sequencing was PBMCs, mostly from graft donor cells, taken 180 days after TCRalphabeta/CD19-depleted stem cell transplant. CDR3 sequence reads: CASSLARRTGGTYNEQFF. The CDR3 region has the DNA TGTGCCAGCAGTTTAGCGCGACGGACAGGGGGCACCTACAATGAGCAGTTCTTC.